One and the same sample provided the 21 T cell receptor beta chains below, sequenced in a study of T-cell reconstitution after alpha-beta-depleted transplantation in children. Preparation of the TCRbeta library involved a method that used unique molecular identifiers. TCRdb recomputed calls from the PCR reads with MiXCR, one row per CDR3 protein. The sample lists some 240,000 distinct CDR3 sequences, more than 10% seen once, with about 2.6% in the top ten. The sample in question was PBMCs from the stem cell graft donor, obtained from the stem cell graft. These receptors were obtained from a human donor who donated a stem cell graft to a child with acute lymphoblastic leukemia.

The chain combines TRBV9 with TRBJ1-2; D gene unclear. Germline V CDR1 and CDR2: SGDLS, YYNGEE. V was cut by 5 bases and J by 7 bases, with 12 bases left in between. This CDR3 contains 12 residues. As DNA, the CDR3 is TGTGCCAGCAGTGGTATCCCCGCTGGCTACACCTTC. Translating it yields CASSGIPAGYTF.

This chain joins TRBV21-1 and TRBJ2-1; the table gives TRBD1 as D, unverified against the DNA. TRBV21-1 is deemed a pseudogene. The CDR3 is 12 amino acids. CDR3 loop: CASTPDDGEQFF. The CDR3 DNA is TGTGCCAGCACCCCGGACGATGGCGAGCAGTTCTTC.

Ten or more counts support this clonotype. This chain links TRBV7-3 with TRBJ1-1; 8 nucleotides match TRBD1. The J segment lost 5 bases and the V segment lost 5 bases, leaving 16 bases of the junction unmatched. The CDR3 has 17 amino acids. Germline loops: CDR1 SGHTA, CDR2 FQGTGA. The CDR3 loop is CASSPTPLDRGGTEAFF. In DNA, the CDR3 is TGTGCCAGCAGCCCTACCCCGCTTGACAGGGGAGGAACTGAAGCTTTCTTT. The whole variable domain, filled in from reference TRBV7-3 and TRBJ1-1, reads GAGVSQTPSNKVTEKGKYVELRCDPISGHTALYWYRQSLGQGPEFLIYFQGTGAADDSGLPNDRFFAVRPEGSVSTLKIQRTERGDSAVYLCASSPTPLDRGGTEAFFGQGTRLTVV.

This clonotype was counted a few times. The chain recombines TRBV5-1 with TRBJ2-7, with D possibly called TRBD1 or TRBD2 (5 bases each). CDR3 length: 17 amino acids. Trimming stripped 4 bases from V and 1 base from J, with 21 bases between. Germline V lookup: CDR1 SGHRS, CDR2 YFSETQ. The CDR3 region is CASSLENRDGTSYEQYF. The CDR3 coding sequence is TGCGCCAGCAGCCTGGAGAACCGGGACGGAACATCCTACGAGCAGTACTTC.

Ten or more counts support this clonotype. The gene calls are TRBV4-3 and TRBJ1-4; 7 nucleotides align to TRBD1. This CDR3 has 17 residues. The junction had 8 bases not matched to a gene; V was cut back by 0 bases and J by 4 bases. Germline loops: CDR1 LGHNA, CDR2 YSLEER. DNA for the CDR3: TGCGCCAGCAGCCAAGATTGGCCCACAGGGGATAATGAAAAACTGTTTTTT. Residues: CASSQDWPTGDNEKLFF.

As to this clonotype: This may arise from a read error, as a much more abundant clone is one base away. The V gene is TRBV12-3 or TRBV12-4, the J gene TRBJ2-1, with 13 bases fitting TRBD2. The CDR3 has 17 amino acids. CDR3 DNA: TGTGCCGGCAGTCCCTTCCAAAGGACTAGCGGGAGCAATGAGCAGTTCTTC. Translation: CAGSPFQRTSGSNEQFF.

This clonotype has a single count. With a much larger clone just one base away, this may be a read error. The rearrangement joins TRBV5-5 to TRBJ2-1, with D possibly being TRBD2 (6 bases). The CDR3 covers 14 residues. CDR1 is SGHKS, CDR2 YYEKEE, per germline (reference sequence). The CDR3 DNA is TGTGCCAGCGGCTTGGGACTCCTCTACAATGAGCAGTTCTTC. It specifies CASGLGLLYNEQFF.

In this sample, this clonotype turned up many times. This chain joins TRBV4-3 and TRBJ2-1; TRBD2 aligns across 8 bases. Losses at the gene ends were 0 bases for V and 3 bases for J; bases not matched to a gene: 4. Germline CDR1 and CDR2: LGHNA and YSLEER. The CDR3 extends over 16 amino acids. The CDR3 bases are TGCGCCAGCAGCCAAGATCACGGGGGGGTCTACAATGAGCAGTTCTTC. Encoded protein: CASSQDHGGVYNEQFF.

Ten or more counts support this clonotype. V and J are TRBV9 and TRBJ2-4, with D perhaps given as TRBD1 or TRBD2 (5 bases each). V was shortened by 0 bases and J by 8 bases, with 12 bases between the two germline ends. The CDR3 is 14 residues long. Germline-derived CDR1 and CDR2 are SGDLS and YYNGEE. Here the CDR3 reads CASSVESRDDIQYF. The CDR3 nucleotides are TGTGCCAGCAGCGTAGAATCCAGGGACGACATTCAGTACTTC.

This clonotype was detected only a few times. The chain employs TRBV7-9 and TRBJ2-3; D may be TRBD2 (6 bases). V shed 6 bases and J shed 1 base, with 17 bases lying between them. The V gene's germline CDR1 is SEHNR and CDR2 FQNEAQ (reference sequence). There are 16 residues in the CDR3. CDR3 loop: CASSRKRASGTDTQYF. The CDR3 nucleotides read TGTGCCAGCAGTAGAAAAAGGGCTAGCGGCACAGATACGCAGTATTTT.

The sample holds many counts of this clonotype. The chain is built from TRBV5-1 and TRBJ2-5; D gene uncertain. With 0 bases removed from V and 4 bases from J, the gap between germline ends came to 4 bases. This CDR3 contains 12 residues. The germline V gene encodes CDR1 SGHRS and CDR2 YFSETQ. CDR3 region: CASSLDLETQYF. The CDR3 DNA is TGCGCCAGCAGCTTGGATTTAGAGACCCAGTACTTC.

This clonotype has a count of ten or more. V gene TRBV4-3 combines with J gene TRBJ2-1, with TRBD1 as a possible D gene (6 bases). This CDR3 spans 16 amino acids. V lost 0 bases and J lost 9, with 18 bases in between. Germline-derived CDR1 and CDR2 are LGHNA and YSLEER. The CDR3 loop reads CASSQDNSNRVIEQFF. CDR3 DNA sequence: TGCGCCAGCAGCCAAGATAATTCTAACAGGGTTATTGAGCAGTTCTTC.

This clonotype has a count of ten or more. The V and J genes are TRBV11-2 and TRBJ2-5; a possible D gene is TRBD2 (6 bases). The CDR3 loop spans 11 amino acids. V was trimmed by 8 bases and J by 2 bases, leaving 6 bases between them. The germline V gene encodes CDR1 SGHAT and CDR2 FQNNGV. The CDR3 sequence: CASGLQETQYF. The CDR3 DNA reads TGTGCCAGCGGACTACAAGAGACCCAGTACTTC.

This clonotype has ten or more counts. The chain has TRBV20-1 and TRBJ2-6, with D perhaps TRBD1 or TRBD2 (5 bases each). Germline lookup yields CDR1 DFQATT and CDR2 SNEGSKA (reference sequence). The length of the CDR3 is 14 residues. With 6 bases removed from V and 0 bases from J, the gap between germline ends came to 9 bases. The DNA for the CDR3 is TGCAGTGCCGGGACCTTCTCTGGGGCCAACGTCCTGACTTTC. It is translated as CSAGTFSGANVLTF.

This clonotype was recorded at least ten times. The CDR3 sequence is CASRMAGVSYEQYF. CDR3 in DNA: TGTGCCAGCAGAATGGCGGGAGTCTCCTACGAGCAGTACTTC. The V call is TRBV27, the J call TRBJ2-7; 7 nucleotides match TRBD2. The V gene end was trimmed by 6 bases and the J gene end by 0 bases; junction bases not matched to a gene: 5. Germline V gene data show CDR1 as MNHEY and CDR2 as SMNVEV (reference sequence). CDR3 length: 14 amino acids.

This clonotype was observed at least ten times. The J gene is TRBJ1-1, the V gene TRBV6-1; D ambiguous. V was shortened by 8 bases and J by 12 bases, with 16 bases between the two germline ends. From germline, CDR1 is MNHNS and CDR2 SASEGT. This CDR3 has 11 residues. The CDR3 here is CASGEGLRTFF. Written as DNA, the CDR3 is TGTGCCAGCGGGGAAGGGCTTAGAACTTTCTTT.

The table lists this clonotype with many counts. The V call is TRBV5-1, the J call TRBJ2-7; D unclear. Per the germline V gene, CDR1 is SGHRS and CDR2 is YFSETQ. The CDR3 is 12 residues long. V lost 1 base and J 0 bases, leaving 2 bases between the germline ends. CDR3 nucleotides: TGCGCCAGCAGCTTGAACTCCTACGAGCAGTACTTC. Translating it yields CASSLNSYEQYF.

This clonotype was detected ten times or more. The chain carries TRBV5-6 and TRBJ1-1; possibly TRBD1 for D (5 bases). Trimming cost V 3 bases and J 5 bases, with 17 bases left between them. This CDR3 comprises 15 residues. Germline V gives CDR1 SGHDT, CDR2 YYEEEE. This CDR3 reads CASSSAYGGGTEAFF. For the CDR3, the DNA is TGTGCCAGCAGCTCGGCTTATGGGGGAGGGACTGAAGCTTTCTTT.

The chain recombines TRBV12-3 or TRBV12-4 with TRBJ1-6, with D possibly matching TRBD1 (6 bases). V was pared by 8 bases and J by 7 bases, with 15 bases between. This CDR3 has 14 amino acids. The CDR3 bases are TGTGCCAGCCGTATGGGACAATTCAATTCACCCCTCCACTTT. Its translation: CASRMGQFNSPLHF.

This clonotype was seen repeatedly, ten times or more. The V gene is TRBV12-3 or TRBV12-4, the J gene TRBJ2-5; D possibly matches TRBD1 or TRBD2 (5 bases each). This CDR3 spans 13 amino acids. The V end was cut by 7 bases, the J end by 5 bases, with 14 bases between. CDR3 sequence reads: CASNEGSPETQYF. In DNA, the CDR3 is TGTGCCAGCAATGAGGGGTCGCCCGAGACCCAGTACTTC.

This rearrangement joins TRBV4-1 to TRBJ2-4, with TRBD2 matching over 14 bases. Germline assignment: CDR1 MGHRA and CDR2 YSYEKL. The CDR3 covers 18 residues. The V and J ends lost 5 bases and 8 bases, in that order; junction bases with no gene match: 14. CDR3 bases: TGCGCCAGCAGCGATGATAGAGGGACTAGCGGGAGTATCGACATTCAGTACTTC. Its protein is CASSDDRGTSGSIDIQYF.